This T cell receptor beta chain came from a study of blood T cell repertoires in COVID-19. In the study overall: Material from acute and convalescent COVID-19 was sourced from the United States, Italy and Spain. T cells, B-cell-depleted T cells, or PBMCs provided the cDNA or gDNA that served as material.

Germline CDR1 is SGHRS and CDR2 is YFSETQ. Losses at the gene ends were 1 base for V and 8 bases for J; bases not matched to a gene: 8. The CDR3 length is 14 residues. Original processing methods: From reference gene primer amplification, estimates of nucleated cell counts were derived. Profiling relied on immunoSEQ multiplex PCR, and the TCRdb table lists in-frame clones only, not all of them. V, J and clone size reflect that table, while D and trimming were determined from the DNA. Here the sample spans roughly 340,000 clones, around 90% being singletons. Sequencing used peripheral blood. The chain uses TRBV5-1 and TRBJ1-2, with 7 nucleotides matching TRBD1. The receptor's source is a woman aged 18-29 years who had recovered from COVID-19. The CDR3 protein is CASSLHYRGRGYTF. CDR3 DNA sequence: TGCGCCAGCAGCTTGCATTACAGGGGAAGGGGCTACACCTTC.